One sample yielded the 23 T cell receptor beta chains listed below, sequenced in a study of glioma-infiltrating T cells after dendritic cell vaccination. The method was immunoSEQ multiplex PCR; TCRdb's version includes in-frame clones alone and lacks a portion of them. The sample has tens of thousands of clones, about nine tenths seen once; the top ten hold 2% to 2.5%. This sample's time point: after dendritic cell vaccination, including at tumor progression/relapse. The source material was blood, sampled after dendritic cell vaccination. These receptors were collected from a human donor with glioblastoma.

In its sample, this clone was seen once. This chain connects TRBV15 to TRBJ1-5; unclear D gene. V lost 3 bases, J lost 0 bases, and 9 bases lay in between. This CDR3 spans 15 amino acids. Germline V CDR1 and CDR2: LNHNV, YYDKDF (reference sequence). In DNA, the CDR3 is TGTGCCACCAGCAGGGAGGGAGGTAGCAATCAGCCCCAGCATTTT. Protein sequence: CATSREGGSNQPQHF.

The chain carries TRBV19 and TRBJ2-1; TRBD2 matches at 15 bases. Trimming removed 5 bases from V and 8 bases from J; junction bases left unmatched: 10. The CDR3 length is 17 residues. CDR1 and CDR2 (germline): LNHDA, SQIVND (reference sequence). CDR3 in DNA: TGTGCCAGTAGTCCCGGACTAGCGGGGGGGCTTGAGGATGAGCAGTTCTTC. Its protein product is CASSPGLAGGLEDEQFF.

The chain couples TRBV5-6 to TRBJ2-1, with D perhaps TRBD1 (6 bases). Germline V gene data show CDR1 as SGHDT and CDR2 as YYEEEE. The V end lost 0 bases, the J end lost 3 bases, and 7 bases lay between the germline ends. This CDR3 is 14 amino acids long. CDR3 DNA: TGTGCCAGCAGCTTGGGGGGGCTCTACAATGAGCAGTTCTTC. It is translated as CASSLGGLYNEQFF.

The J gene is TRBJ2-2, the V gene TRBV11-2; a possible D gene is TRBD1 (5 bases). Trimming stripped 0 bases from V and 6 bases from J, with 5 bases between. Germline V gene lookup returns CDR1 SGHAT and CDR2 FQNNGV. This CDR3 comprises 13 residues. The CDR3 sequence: CASSLDRAGELFF. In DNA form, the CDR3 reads TGTGCCAGCAGCTTAGACAGGGCCGGGGAGCTGTTTTTT.

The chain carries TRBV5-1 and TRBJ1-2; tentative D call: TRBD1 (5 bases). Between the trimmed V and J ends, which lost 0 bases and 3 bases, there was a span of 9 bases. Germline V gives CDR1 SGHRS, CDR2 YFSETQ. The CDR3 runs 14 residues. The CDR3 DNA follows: TGCGCCAGCAGCTTGGGACAGAATGACTATGGCTACACCTTC. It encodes CASSLGQNDYGYTF. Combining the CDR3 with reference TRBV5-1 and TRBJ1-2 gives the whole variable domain KAGVTQTPRYLIKTRGQQVTLSCSPISGHRSVSWYQQTPGQGLQFLFEYFSETQRNKGNFPGRFSGRQFSNSRSEMNVSTLELGDSALYLCASSLGQNDYGYTFGSGTRLTVV.

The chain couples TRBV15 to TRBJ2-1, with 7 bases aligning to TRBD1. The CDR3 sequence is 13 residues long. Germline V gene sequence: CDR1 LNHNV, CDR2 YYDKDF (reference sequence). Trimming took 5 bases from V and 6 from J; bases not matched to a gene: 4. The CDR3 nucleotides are TGTGCCACCAGCGGGGACAGCCCCAATGAGCAGTTCTTC. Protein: CATSGDSPNEQFF.

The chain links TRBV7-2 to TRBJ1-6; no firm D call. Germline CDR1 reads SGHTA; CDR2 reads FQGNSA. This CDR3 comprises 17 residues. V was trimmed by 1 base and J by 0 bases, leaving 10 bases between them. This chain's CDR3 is CASSLEDIGSYNSPLHF. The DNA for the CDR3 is TGTGCCAGCAGCTTAGAAGACATAGGCTCCTATAATTCACCCCTCCACTTT.

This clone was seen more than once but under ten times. Written as DNA, the CDR3 is TGTGCCAGCAGTCCTTCTAACACTGAAGCTTTCTTT. Protein: CASSPSNTEAFF. The chain employs TRBV6-6 and TRBJ1-1; D not resolved. Germline V gene sequence: CDR1 MNHNY, CDR2 SVGAGI (reference sequence). The CDR3 covers 12 residues. V lost 5 bases to trimming and J lost 2 bases, with 6 bases between them.

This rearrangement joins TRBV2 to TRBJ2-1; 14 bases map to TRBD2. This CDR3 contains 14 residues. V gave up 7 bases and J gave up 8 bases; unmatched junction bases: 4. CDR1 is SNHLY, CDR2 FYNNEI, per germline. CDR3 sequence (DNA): TGTGCCAGCATAGGGGGACTAGCGGGAGATGAGCAGTTCTTC. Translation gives CASIGGLAGDEQFF.

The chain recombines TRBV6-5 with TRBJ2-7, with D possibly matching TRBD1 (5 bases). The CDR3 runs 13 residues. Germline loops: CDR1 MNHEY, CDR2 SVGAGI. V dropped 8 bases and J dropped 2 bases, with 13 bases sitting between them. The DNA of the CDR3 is TGTGCCAGCTTAGGCCCAGGGCCCTACGAGCAGTACTTC. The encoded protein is CASLGPGPYEQYF.

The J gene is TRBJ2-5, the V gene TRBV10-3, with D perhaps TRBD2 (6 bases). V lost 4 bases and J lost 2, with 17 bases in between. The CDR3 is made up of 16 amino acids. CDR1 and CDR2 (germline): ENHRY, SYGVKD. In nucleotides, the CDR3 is TGTGCCATCAGTGGCGGAGGTGGGGGACTGCAAGAGACCCAGTACTTC. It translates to CAISGGGGGLQETQYF.

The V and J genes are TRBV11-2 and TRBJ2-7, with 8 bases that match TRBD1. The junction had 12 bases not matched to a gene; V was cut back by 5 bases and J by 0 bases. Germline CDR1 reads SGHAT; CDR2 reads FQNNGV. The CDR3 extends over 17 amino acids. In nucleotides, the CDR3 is TGTGCCAGCAGCGCAGACAGGGGCAAGGCGAGCTCCTACGAGCAGTACTTC. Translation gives CASSADRGKASSYEQYF.

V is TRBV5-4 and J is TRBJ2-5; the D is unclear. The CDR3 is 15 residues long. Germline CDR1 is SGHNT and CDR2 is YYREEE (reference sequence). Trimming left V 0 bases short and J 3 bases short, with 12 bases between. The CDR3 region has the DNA TGTGCCAGCAGCTTGGATTACAGAAATAAAGAGACCCAGTACTTC. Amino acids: CASSLDYRNKETQYF. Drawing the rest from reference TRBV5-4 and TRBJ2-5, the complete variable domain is ETGVTQSPTHLIKTRGQQVTLRCSSQSGHNTVSWYQQALGQGPQFIFQYYREEENGRGNFPPRFSGLQFPNYSSELNVNALELDDSALYLCASSLDYRNKETQYFGPGTRLLVL.

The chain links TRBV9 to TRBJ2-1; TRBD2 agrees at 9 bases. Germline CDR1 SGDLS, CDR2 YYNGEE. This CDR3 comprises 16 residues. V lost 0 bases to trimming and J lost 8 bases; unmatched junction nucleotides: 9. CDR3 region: CASSVGGGGGAYEQFF. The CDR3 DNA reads TGTGCCAGCAGCGTAGGCGGGGGCGGGGGGGCCTATGAGCAGTTCTTC. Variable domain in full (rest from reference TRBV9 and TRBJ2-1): DSGVTQTPKHLITATGQRVTLRCSPRSGDLSVYWYQQSLDQGLQFLIQYYNGEERAKGNILERFSAQQFPDLHSELNLSSLELGDSALYFCASSVGGGGGAYEQFFGPGTRLTVL.

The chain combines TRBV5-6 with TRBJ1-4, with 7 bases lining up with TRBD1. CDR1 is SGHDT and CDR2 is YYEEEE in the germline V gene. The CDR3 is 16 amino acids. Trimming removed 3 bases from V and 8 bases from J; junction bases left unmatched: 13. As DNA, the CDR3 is TGTGCCAGCAGCTACGACAGGGTAGGAACTTTCGAAAAACTGTTTTTT. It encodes CASSYDRVGTFEKLFF.

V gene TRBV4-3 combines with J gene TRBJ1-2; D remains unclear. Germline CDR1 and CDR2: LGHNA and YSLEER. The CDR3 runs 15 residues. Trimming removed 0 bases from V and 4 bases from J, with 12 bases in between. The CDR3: CASSQDMAGIYGYTF. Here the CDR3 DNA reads TGCGCCAGCAGCCAAGATATGGCAGGAATCTATGGCTACACCTTC.

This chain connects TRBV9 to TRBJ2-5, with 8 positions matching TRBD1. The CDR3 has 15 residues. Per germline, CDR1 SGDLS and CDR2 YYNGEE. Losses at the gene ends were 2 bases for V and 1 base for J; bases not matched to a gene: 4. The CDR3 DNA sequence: TGTGCCAGCAGCGTGCAGGGGGCGATCCAAGAGACCCAGTACTTC. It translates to CASSVQGAIQETQYF.

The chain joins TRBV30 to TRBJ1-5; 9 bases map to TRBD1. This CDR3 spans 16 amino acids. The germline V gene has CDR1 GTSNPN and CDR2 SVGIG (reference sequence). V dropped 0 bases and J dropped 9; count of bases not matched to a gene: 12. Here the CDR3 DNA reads TGTGCCTGGAGTGTTCAGTCGACAGGGGGTGGAGGGCCCCAGCATTTT. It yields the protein CAWSVQSTGGGGPQHF. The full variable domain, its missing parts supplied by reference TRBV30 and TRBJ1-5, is SQTIHQWPATLVQPVGSPLSLECTVEGTSNPNLYWYRQAAGRGLQLLFYSVGIGQISSEVPQNLSASRPQDRQFILSSKKLLLSDSGFYLCAWSVQSTGGGGPQHFGDGTRLSIL.

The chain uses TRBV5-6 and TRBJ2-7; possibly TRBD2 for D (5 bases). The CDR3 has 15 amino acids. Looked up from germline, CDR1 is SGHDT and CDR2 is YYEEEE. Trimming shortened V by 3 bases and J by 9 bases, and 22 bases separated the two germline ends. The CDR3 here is CASSSKRSGLRRQYF. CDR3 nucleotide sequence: TGTGCCAGCAGCTCTAAAAGGAGCGGTCTGAGAAGGCAGTACTTC.

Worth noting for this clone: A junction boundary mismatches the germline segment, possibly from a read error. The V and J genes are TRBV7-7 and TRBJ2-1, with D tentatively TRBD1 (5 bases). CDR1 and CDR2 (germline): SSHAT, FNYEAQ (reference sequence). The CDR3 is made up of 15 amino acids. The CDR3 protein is CASSQGHSPNNEQFF. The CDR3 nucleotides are TGTGCTAGCAGCCAGGGCCACAGCCCAAACAATGAGCAGTTCTTC.

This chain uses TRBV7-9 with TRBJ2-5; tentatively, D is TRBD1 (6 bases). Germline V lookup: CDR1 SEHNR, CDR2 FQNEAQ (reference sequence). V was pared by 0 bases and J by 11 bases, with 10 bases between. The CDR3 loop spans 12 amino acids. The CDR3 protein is CASSLAGASQYF. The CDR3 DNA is TGTGCCAGCAGCTTAGCGGGGGCATCTCAGTACTTC.

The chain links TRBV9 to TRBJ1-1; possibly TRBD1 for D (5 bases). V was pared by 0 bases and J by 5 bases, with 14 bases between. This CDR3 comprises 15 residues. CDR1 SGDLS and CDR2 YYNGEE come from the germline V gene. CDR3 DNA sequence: TGTGCCAGCAGCGTAGTGGCCAGGGAGGGGACTGAAGCTTTCTTT. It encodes CASSVVAREGTEAFF.

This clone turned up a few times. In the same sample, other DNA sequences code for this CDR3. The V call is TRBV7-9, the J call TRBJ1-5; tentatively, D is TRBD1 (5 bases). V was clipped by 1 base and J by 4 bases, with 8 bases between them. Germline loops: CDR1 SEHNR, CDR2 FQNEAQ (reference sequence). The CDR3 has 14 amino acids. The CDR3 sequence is CASSLGGVNQPQHF. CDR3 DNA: TGTGCCAGCAGCTTAGGGGGCGTGAATCAGCCCCAGCATTTT.